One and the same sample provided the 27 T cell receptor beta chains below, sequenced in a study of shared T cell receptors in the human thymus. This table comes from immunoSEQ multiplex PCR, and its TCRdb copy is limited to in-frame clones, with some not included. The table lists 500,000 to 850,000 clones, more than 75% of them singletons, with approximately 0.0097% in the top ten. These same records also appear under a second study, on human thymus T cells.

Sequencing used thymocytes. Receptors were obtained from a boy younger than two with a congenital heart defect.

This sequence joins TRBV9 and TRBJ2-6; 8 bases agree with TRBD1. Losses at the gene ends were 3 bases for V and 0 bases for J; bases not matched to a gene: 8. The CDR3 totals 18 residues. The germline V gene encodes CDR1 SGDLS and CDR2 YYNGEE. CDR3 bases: TGTGCCAGCAGCGATTCGGGGACAGGAGACTCTGGGGCCAACGTCCTGACTTTC. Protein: CASSDSGTGDSGANVLTF.

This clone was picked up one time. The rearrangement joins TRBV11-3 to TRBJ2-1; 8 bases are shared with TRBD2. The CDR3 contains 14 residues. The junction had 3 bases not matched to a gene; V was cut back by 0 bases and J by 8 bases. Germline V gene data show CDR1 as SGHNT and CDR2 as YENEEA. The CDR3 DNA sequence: TGTGCCAGCAGCTTAGATCCGGGGGGGGATGAGCAGTTCTTC. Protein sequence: CASSLDPGGDEQFF.

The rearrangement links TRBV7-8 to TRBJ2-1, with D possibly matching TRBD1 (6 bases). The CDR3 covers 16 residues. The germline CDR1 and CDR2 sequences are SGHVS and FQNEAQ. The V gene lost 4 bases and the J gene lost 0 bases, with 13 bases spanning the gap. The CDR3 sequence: CASSSQGNNSYNEQFF. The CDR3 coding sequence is TGTGCCAGCAGCTCTCAGGGGAACAACTCCTACAATGAGCAGTTCTTC.

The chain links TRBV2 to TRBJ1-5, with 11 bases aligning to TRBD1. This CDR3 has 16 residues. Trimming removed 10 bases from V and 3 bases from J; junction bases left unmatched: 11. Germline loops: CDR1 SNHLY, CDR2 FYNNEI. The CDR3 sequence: CATSGQGDQHNQPQHF. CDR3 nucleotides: TGTGCCACGTCGGGACAGGGGGATCAACACAATCAGCCCCAGCATTTT.

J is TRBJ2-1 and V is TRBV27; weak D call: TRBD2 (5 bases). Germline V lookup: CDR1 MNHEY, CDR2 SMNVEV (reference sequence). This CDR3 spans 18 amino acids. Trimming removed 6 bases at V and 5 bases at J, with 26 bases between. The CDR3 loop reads CASSPAWKTRRHDNEQFF. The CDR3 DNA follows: TGTGCCAGCAGCCCGGCCTGGAAAACTAGACGACATGACAATGAGCAGTTCTTC.

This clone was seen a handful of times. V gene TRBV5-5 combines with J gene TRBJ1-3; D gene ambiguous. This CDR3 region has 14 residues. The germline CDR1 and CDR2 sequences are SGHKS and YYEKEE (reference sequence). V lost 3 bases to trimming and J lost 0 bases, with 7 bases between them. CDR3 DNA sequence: TGTGCCAGCAGCTCCCCGAGCTCTGGAAACACCATATATTTT. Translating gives CASSSPSSGNTIYF.

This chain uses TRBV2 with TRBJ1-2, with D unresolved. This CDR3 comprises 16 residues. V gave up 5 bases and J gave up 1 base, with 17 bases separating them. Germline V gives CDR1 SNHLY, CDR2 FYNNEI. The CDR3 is CASSMTPTPNNYGYTF. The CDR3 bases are TGTGCCAGCAGTATGACTCCCACTCCCAATAACTATGGCTACACCTTC.

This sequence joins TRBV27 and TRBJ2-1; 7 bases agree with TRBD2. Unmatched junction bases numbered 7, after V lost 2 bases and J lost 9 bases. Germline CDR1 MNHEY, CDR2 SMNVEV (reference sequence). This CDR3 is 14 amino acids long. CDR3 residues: CASSLGGDLGEQFF. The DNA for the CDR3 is TGTGCCAGCAGTTTAGGGGGGGACCTGGGTGAGCAGTTCTTC.

CDR3 in DNA: TGCGCCAGCAGCCAAGATGTCGTGCCTACCCAAGAGACCCAGTACTTC. It codes for CASSQDVVPTQETQYF. The chain has TRBV4-1 and TRBJ2-5; D is unclear. The CDR3 extends over 16 amino acids. Trimming shortened V by 0 bases and J by 1 base, and 12 bases separated the two germline ends. The V gene's germline CDR1 is MGHRA and CDR2 YSYEKL.

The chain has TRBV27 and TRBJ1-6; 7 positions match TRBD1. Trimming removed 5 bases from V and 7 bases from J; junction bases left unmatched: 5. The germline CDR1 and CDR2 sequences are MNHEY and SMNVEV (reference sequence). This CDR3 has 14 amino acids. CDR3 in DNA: TGTGCCAGCAGTCCGGGACAGATAAATTCACCCCTCCACTTT. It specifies CASSPGQINSPLHF.

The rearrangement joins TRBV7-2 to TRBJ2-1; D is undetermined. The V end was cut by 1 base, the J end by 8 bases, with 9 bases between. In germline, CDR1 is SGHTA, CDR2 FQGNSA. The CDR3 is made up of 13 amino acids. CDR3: CASSLDPGYEQFF. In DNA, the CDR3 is TGTGCCAGCAGCTTAGACCCAGGCTATGAGCAGTTCTTC.

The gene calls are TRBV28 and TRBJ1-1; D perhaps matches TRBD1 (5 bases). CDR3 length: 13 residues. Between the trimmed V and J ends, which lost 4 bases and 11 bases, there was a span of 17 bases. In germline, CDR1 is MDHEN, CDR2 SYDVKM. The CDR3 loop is CASSSPGHPGAFF. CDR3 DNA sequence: TGTGCCAGCAGTTCGCCTGGACATCCTGGGGCTTTCTTT.

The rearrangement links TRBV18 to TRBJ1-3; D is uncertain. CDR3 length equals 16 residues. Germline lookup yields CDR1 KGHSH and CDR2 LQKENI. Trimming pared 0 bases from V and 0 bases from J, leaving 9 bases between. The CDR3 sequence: CASSPPTKLSGNTIYF. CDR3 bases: TGTGCCAGCTCACCACCCACCAAACTCTCTGGAAACACCATATATTTT. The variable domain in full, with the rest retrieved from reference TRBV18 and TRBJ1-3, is NAGVMQNPRHLVRRRGQEARLRCSPMKGHSHVYWYRQLPEEGLKFMVYLQKENIIDESGMPKERFSAEFPKEGPSILRIQQVVRGDSAAYFCASSPPTKLSGNTIYFGEGSWLTVV.

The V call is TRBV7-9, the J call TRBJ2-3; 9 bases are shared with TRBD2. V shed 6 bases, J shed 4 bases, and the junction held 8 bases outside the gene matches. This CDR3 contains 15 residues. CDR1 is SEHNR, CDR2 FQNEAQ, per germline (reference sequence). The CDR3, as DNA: TGTGCCAGCAGGCTAGCGGGAAAAGCACCAGATACGCAGTATTTT. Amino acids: CASRLAGKAPDTQYF.

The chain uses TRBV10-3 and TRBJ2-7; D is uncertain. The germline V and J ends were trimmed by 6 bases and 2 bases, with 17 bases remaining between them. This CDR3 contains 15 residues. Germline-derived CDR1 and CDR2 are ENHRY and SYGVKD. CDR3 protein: CAISIDTNGTYEQYF. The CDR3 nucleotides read TGTGCCATCAGCATCGACACAAACGGAACCTACGAGCAGTACTTC.

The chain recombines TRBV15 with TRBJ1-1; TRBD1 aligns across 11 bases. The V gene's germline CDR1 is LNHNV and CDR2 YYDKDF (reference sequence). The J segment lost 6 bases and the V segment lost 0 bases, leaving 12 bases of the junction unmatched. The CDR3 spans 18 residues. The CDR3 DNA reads TGTGCCACCAGCAGAGACCCGGACAGGGGGCATGGTAGTTCTGAAGCTTTCTTT. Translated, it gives CATSRDPDRGHGSSEAFF.

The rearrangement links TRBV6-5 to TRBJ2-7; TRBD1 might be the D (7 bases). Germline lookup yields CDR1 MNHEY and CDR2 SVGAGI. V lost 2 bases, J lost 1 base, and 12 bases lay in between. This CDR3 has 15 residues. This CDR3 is CASSYRRGPSYEQYF. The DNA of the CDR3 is TGTGCCAGCAGTTACAGGAGGGGGCCTTCCTACGAGCAGTACTTC.

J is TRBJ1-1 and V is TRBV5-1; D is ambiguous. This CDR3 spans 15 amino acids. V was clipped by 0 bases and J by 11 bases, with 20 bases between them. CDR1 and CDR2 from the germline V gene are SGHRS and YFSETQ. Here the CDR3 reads CASSLDKVPSAGAFF. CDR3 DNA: TGCGCCAGCAGCTTGGATAAGGTCCCTTCGGCCGGGGCTTTCTTT.

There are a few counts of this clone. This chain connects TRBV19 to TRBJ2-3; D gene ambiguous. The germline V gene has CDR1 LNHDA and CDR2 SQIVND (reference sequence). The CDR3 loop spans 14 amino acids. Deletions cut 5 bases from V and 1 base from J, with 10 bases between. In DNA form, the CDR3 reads TGTGCCAGTAGTCCAGCGCCCCGCACAGATACGCAGTATTTT. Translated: CASSPAPRTDTQYF.

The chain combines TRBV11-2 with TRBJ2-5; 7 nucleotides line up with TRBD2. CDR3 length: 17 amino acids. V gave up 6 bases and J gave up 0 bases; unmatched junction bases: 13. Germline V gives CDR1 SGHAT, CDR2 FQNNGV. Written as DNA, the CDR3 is TGTGCCAGCAGTTTTCTCGCGGGAAGCGGGGACCAAGAGACCCAGTACTTC. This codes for CASSFLAGSGDQETQYF.

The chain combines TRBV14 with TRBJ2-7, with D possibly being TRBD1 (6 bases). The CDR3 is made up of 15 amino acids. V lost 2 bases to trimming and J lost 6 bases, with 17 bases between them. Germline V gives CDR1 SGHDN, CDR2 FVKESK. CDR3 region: CASSQHRVNPCEQYF. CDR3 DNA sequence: TGTGCCAGCAGCCAACACAGGGTTAACCCTTGCGAGCAGTACTTC.

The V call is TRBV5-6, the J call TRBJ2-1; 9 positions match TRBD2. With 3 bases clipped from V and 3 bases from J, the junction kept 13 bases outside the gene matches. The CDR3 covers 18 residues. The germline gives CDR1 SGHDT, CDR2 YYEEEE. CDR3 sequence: CASSSTKAGGAYYNEQFF. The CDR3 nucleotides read TGTGCCAGCAGCTCCACGAAAGCGGGAGGTGCTTACTACAATGAGCAGTTCTTC.

The CDR3 protein is CASSWDYRSYEQYF. The CDR3 nucleotides read TGTGCCAGCAGTTGGGACTACCGTTCCTACGAGCAGTACTTC. The rearrangement joins TRBV6-5 to TRBJ2-7, with 7 bases matching TRBD2. In germline, CDR1 is MNHEY, CDR2 SVGAGI. V lost 4 bases and J lost 1; bases outside the gene matches: 4. CDR3 length equals 14 residues.

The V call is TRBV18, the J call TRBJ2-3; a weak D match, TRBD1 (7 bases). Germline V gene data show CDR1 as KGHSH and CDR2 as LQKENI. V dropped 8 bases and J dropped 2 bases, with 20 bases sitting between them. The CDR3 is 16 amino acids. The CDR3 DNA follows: TGTGCCAGCACTACCGGCGGGGACAGTTACACAGATACGCAGTATTTT. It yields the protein CASTTGGDSYTDTQYF.

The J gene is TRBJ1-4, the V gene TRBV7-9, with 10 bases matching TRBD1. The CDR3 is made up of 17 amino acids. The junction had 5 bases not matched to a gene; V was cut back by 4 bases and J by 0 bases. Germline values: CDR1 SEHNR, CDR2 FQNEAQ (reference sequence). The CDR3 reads CASSYDRGPSTNEKLFF. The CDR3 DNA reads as TGTGCCAGCAGCTACGACAGGGGGCCTTCAACTAATGAAAAACTGTTTTTT.

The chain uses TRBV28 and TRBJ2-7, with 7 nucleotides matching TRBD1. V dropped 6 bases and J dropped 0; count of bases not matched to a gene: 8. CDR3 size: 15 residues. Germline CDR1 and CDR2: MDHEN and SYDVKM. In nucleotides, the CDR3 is TGTGCCAGCAGCGAAAGCCCAGGGGGCTCCTACGAGCAGTACTTC. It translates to CASSESPGGSYEQYF.

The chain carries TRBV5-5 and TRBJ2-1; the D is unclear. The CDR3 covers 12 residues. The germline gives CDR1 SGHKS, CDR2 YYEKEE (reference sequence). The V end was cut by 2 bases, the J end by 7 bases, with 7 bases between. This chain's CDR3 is CASSFRRNEQFF. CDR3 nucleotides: TGTGCCAGCAGCTTTCGGCGGAATGAGCAGTTCTTC.